This T cell receptor (beta chain) is from a study of post-analysis software for immune sequencing data. This clonotype was detected a few times. Its target is unknown. Findings and caveats of the study: Roughly 5 TRBV segments, TRBV5-6, TRBV5-1 and TRBV20-1 among them, were found more frequent in patients than controls.

Unique molecular identifiers were present in the TCR beta cDNA libraries. TCRdb recomputed calls from the PCR reads with MiXCR, one row per CDR3 protein. This table holds roughly 730,000 distinct CDR3 sequences, 25% to 30% found once. Germline V gives CDR1 MNHNY, CDR2 SVGAGI (reference sequence). Trimming cost V 5 bases and J 0 bases; bases outside gene matches: 6. The CDR3 sequence is 16 residues long. The material sequenced was blood. The TCR comes from a girl between 5 and 17 years old with multiple sclerosis. The J gene is TRBJ2-1, the V gene TRBV6-6; 8 bases map to TRBD1. The CDR3 region is CASSGGQVNSYNEQFF. In nucleotides, the CDR3 is TGTGCCAGCAGTGGGGGACAGGTCAACTCCTACAATGAGCAGTTCTTC.